This TCR beta chain was sequenced for a study of CXCR3-negative and CXCR3-positive naive CD8 T cells. The overall study: The total count of TRB reads reached 120 million to 150 million, and each library contributed about 1.5 +/- 0.3 million. Overall study findings and caveats: Partly lower CXCR3 expression followed cryopreservation, and most assays relied on fresh PBMCs. Higher TRB CDR3 hydrophobicity marked CXCR3-positive naive cells relative to CXCR3-negative naive cells.

CDR1 LGHNA and CDR2 YSLEER come from the germline V gene. This CDR3 region has 17 residues. CD45RO-CCR7+CD27+CD95- marked naive CD8+ T cells. TRB cDNA libraries were made by UMI-labeled 5' RACE. Using the 5' RACE reads, TCRdb records one entry per CDR3 protein without DNA. This sample's table reports about 98,000 distinct CDR3 sequences. Concerning this clonotype: What it binds is not known.

Input material: naive CXCR3+ CD8+ T cells from blood. Subset described: CD45RO-CCR7+CD27+CD95- naive CD8+ T cells expressing CXCR3 (TNR3+). This clonotype was obtained from a human donor in good health. Some clones in this sample may be carry-over from other donors' samples. The chain joins TRBV4-3 to TRBJ2-1; TCRdb's D gene call, TRBD1, goes unchecked for lack of DNA. The CDR3 reads CASSQEFSGSIRNEQFF.